Following are 17 T cell receptor beta chains from one sample sequenced in a study of OX40 agonist ivuxolimab in advanced cancers. TCRdb's table, derived via immunoSEQ multiplex PCR, lists solely in-frame clones and lacks some. The sample has approximately 51,000 clones; around 77% are singletons. The sample here was CD4+ or CD8+ T cells sorted from blood, taken in a trial of the OX40 agonist ivuxolimab. These TCRs come from an adult with an advanced solid tumor such as melanoma, head and neck, liver or kidney cancer.

A note on this clone: Given a far larger clone just one base away, this is likely a sequencing read error. The same CDR3 can be traced to other DNA sequences in this sample. This chain connects TRBV5-1 to TRBJ1-1, with D perhaps matching TRBD1 (5 bases). This CDR3 spans 16 amino acids. Germline-derived CDR1 and CDR2 are SGHRS and YFSETQ. Trimming shortened V by 0 bases and J by 6 bases, and 18 bases separated the two germline ends. Here the CDR3 DNA reads TGCGCCAGCAGCTTGGACCCACGGCGGGGAGGGGCTGAAGCTTTCTTT. It specifies CASSLDPRRGGAEAFF.

This clone occurred a few times. V is TRBV5-4 and J is TRBJ2-7, with 7 bases lining up with TRBD1. The CDR3 consists of 14 residues. V lost 4 bases and J lost 7; bases outside the gene matches: 11. The germline V gene has CDR1 SGHNT and CDR2 YYREEE (reference sequence). The CDR3 spells CASSGRGTVGEQYF. Here the CDR3 DNA reads TGTGCCAGCAGCGGGAGAGGGACAGTGGGGGAGCAGTACTTC.

The V and J genes are TRBV2 and TRBJ2-1; 8 nucleotides agree with TRBD2. The junction had 1 base not matched to a gene; V was cut back by 3 bases and J by 0 bases. Germline loops: CDR1 SNHLY, CDR2 FYNNEI. The CDR3 length is 15 residues. CDR3 loop: CASSDGTSSYNEQFF. The CDR3 nucleotides are TGTGCCAGCAGTGATGGGACTAGCTCCTACAATGAGCAGTTCTTC.

The chain uses TRBV7-3 and TRBJ2-7, with D perhaps being TRBD1 or TRBD2 (5 bases each). The CDR3 length is 13 residues. Germline V lookup: CDR1 SGHTA, CDR2 FQGTGA. Deletions cut 5 bases from V and 13 bases from J, with 21 bases between. CDR3 DNA: TGTGCCAGCAGCCCCGGATGGGGGATCGGGGTTTACTTC. It encodes CASSPGWGIGVYF.

This clone was counted between two and nine times. The chain employs TRBV6-1 and TRBJ2-7; TRBD2 matches at 9 bases. This CDR3 has 13 amino acids. V was clipped by 10 bases and J by 5 bases; unmatched bases: 9. CDR1 and CDR2 from the germline V gene are MNHNS and SASEGT. The CDR3 DNA reads TGTGCCACCGAGGGACTAGCTCAGGACGAGCAGTACTTC. It encodes CATEGLAQDEQYF.

CDR3 protein: CSVGPGQGVGYTF. CDR3 in DNA: TGCAGCGTTGGACCGGGACAGGGAGTTGGCTACACCTTC. This chain links TRBV29-1 with TRBJ1-2; 9 nucleotides match TRBD1. This CDR3 is built from 13 residues. J lost 7 bases, V lost 4 bases, and 7 bases had no gene match. From germline, CDR1 is SQVTM and CDR2 ANQGSEA. Supplemented by reference TRBV29-1 and TRBJ1-2, the full variable domain reads SAVISQKPSRDICQRGTSLTIQCQVDSQVTMMFWYRQQPGQSLTLIATANQGSEATYESGFVIDKFPISRPNLTFSTLTVSNMSPEDSSIYLCSVGPGQGVGYTFGSGTRLTVV.

This sequence joins TRBV27 and TRBJ2-1; TRBD2 is a possible D gene (6 bases). This CDR3 is built from 14 residues. Germline-derived CDR1 and CDR2 are MNHEY and SMNVEV (reference sequence). V was cut by 6 bases and J by 3 bases, with 12 bases left in between. The CDR3 sequence: CASREGGGYNEQFF. For the CDR3, the DNA is TGTGCCAGCAGGGAGGGAGGAGGCTACAATGAGCAGTTCTTC.

The CDR3 loop is CASSLRTGGNTEAFF. The CDR3 coding sequence is TGTGCCAGCAGTTTACGGACAGGGGGGAACACTGAAGCTTTCTTT. This rearrangement joins TRBV27 to TRBJ1-1; 10 positions match TRBD1. The CDR3 is made up of 15 amino acids. V lost 2 bases, J lost 1 base, and 1 base stayed unmatched. CDR1 is MNHEY, CDR2 SMNVEV, per germline (reference sequence).

The gene calls are TRBV6-5 and TRBJ1-1; TRBD1 is a possible D gene (5 bases). CDR1 is MNHEY and CDR2 is SVGAGI in the germline V gene. This CDR3 contains 14 residues. V lost 6 bases and J 4 bases, leaving 15 bases between the germline ends. The CDR3 coding sequence is TGTGCCAGCAGGAGGAATGAGGGACGCACTGAAGCTTTCTTT. Encoded protein: CASRRNEGRTEAFF.

This clone was recorded a few times. The V and J genes are TRBV5-1 and TRBJ2-4; D unresolved. Germline V CDR1 and CDR2: SGHRS, YFSETQ. The CDR3 contains 14 residues. Deletions cut 0 bases from V and 2 bases from J, with 6 bases between. The CDR3: CASSLEGTKNIQYF. The DNA of the CDR3 is TGCGCCAGCAGCTTGGAGGGAACCAAAAACATTCAGTACTTC.

By sample share, this clone is medium-sized (0.01 to 0.1%). The chain joins TRBV30 to TRBJ1-4, with D unresolved. V was cut by 2 bases and J by 8 bases, with 9 bases left in between. This CDR3 is built from 12 residues. Germline CDR1 GTSNPN, CDR2 SVGIG (reference sequence). The CDR3 region has the DNA TGTGCCTGGAGTAGGGTAGAGGAAAAACTGTTTTTT. This encodes CAWSRVEEKLFF.

This clone was observed once. The V call is TRBV19, the J call TRBJ1-4; D not resolved. Trimming stripped 2 bases from V and 3 bases from J, with 13 bases between. The CDR3 runs 16 residues. The germline V gene has CDR1 LNHDA and CDR2 SQIVND (reference sequence). CDR3 residues: CASSIIAMRANEKLFF. The CDR3 DNA reads as TGTGCCAGTAGTATAATCGCGATGAGGGCTAATGAAAAACTGTTTTTT.

The chain uses TRBV6-6 and TRBJ2-2; perhaps TRBD1 as D (7 bases). Germline V gene sequence: CDR1 MNHNY, CDR2 SVGAGI (reference sequence). V was cut by 11 bases and J by 4 bases, with 14 bases left in between. The CDR3 contains 13 residues. Written as DNA, the CDR3 is TGTGCCGGAGGGACAGCGATCACCGGGGAGCTGTTTTTT. Protein product: CAGGTAITGELFF.

CDR3 bases: TGTGCCAGCTCACCTCCTCCGGGAGGGGCAGGCCAGCCCCAGCATTTT. Translating gives CASSPPPGGAGQPQHF. J is TRBJ1-5 and V is TRBV18, with D perhaps matching TRBD1 (5 bases). The V and J ends lost 3 bases and 7 bases respectively, with 19 bases between them. Germline CDR1 and CDR2: KGHSH and LQKENI. The CDR3 runs to 16 residues.

The chain joins TRBV30 to TRBJ1-2; tentatively, D is TRBD1 (5 bases). Germline V lookup: CDR1 GTSNPN, CDR2 SVGIG (reference sequence). The germline V and J ends were trimmed by 0 bases and 4 bases, with 9 bases remaining between them. The CDR3 runs to 13 residues. This chain's CDR3 is CAWSVPGPYGYTF. The CDR3 DNA is TGTGCCTGGAGTGTTCCAGGGCCCTATGGCTACACCTTC.

The rearrangement links TRBV9 to TRBJ1-4; a possible D gene is TRBD1 (6 bases). The V end was cut by 4 bases, the J end by 8 bases, with 18 bases between. CDR1 and CDR2 (germline): SGDLS, YYNGEE. This CDR3 has 15 amino acids. The CDR3 region has the DNA TGTGCCAGCAGCCCCAACGGGGGGGCCGGGGAAAAACTGTTTTTT. Protein sequence: CASSPNGGAGEKLFF.

About this clone: This same CDR3 is encoded by further DNA sequences in the sample. The gene calls are TRBV19 and TRBJ2-1; 11 nucleotides match TRBD2. Per germline, CDR1 LNHDA and CDR2 SQIVND (reference sequence). V dropped 0 bases and J dropped 8; count of bases not matched to a gene: 6. There are 16 residues in the CDR3. CDR3 sequence reads: CASSIELAGVGYEQFF. In DNA form, the CDR3 reads TGTGCCAGTAGTATAGAACTAGCGGGAGTAGGGTATGAGCAGTTCTTC.